This T cell receptor (beta chain) is from a study of beta chain features in type 1 diabetes. Findings and limits, study-wide: When Type 1 diabetes patients were examined, their TCRB CDR3s proved moderately but significantly shorter in all four CD4+ subsets. A closer apparent resemblance between naive, central memory and Treg TCRB repertoires was seen in patients than in healthy donors.

cDNA synthesis used the whole RNA isolate, giving expressed TCRB sequences. Generated by immunoSEQ multiplex PCR, the TCRdb table keeps only in-frame clones and is missing some. The data contain hundreds of thousands of clones, roughly 12% of them singletons. This clone appeared a few times. Its antigen remains unidentified. The germline gives CDR1 SEHNR, CDR2 FQNEAQ (reference sequence). Trimming cost V 3 bases and J 8 bases; bases outside gene matches: 7. CDR3 length: 14 amino acids. The sequencing input was naive CD4+ T cells from blood. The TCR was taken from a young man with type 1 diabetes. The chain employs TRBV7-9 and TRBJ1-3, with TRBD1 matching 7 bases. CDR3 loop: CASSFGQDVDTIYF. The CDR3, as DNA: TGTGCCAGCAGCTTCGGACAGGATGTAGACACCATATATTTT.